This T cell receptor (beta chain) was recorded in a study of T cells in Graves' hyperthyroidism and ophthalmopathy. Germline CDR1 and CDR2: MNHNS and SASEGT. This CDR3 has 16 residues. V was trimmed by 6 bases and J by 8 bases, leaving 20 bases between them. Ophthalmopathy cases met thresholds of Clinical Activity Score at least 3, NOSPECS grade at least 4 and duration under 3 months. Amplified TCR beta CDR3 regions derived from RNA transcripts. The HTBI primer set served for first-round RT-PCR of the TCR CDR3. TCRdb reanalysed the multiplex PCR reads using MiXCR and keeps one entry per CDR3 protein. The sample holds about 640,000 distinct CDR3 sequences, about 20% seen once.

The V and J genes are TRBV6-1 and TRBJ1-6; TRBD1 is a possible D gene (5 bases). This clonotype originated in a man aged 25 to 45 with Graves' ophthalmopathy. Sequenced sample: blood. The CDR3 DNA follows: TGTGCCAGCAGCTCTTCCCGGGGGACTCTTGATTCACCCCTCCACTTT. Residues: CASSSSRGTLDSPLHF.